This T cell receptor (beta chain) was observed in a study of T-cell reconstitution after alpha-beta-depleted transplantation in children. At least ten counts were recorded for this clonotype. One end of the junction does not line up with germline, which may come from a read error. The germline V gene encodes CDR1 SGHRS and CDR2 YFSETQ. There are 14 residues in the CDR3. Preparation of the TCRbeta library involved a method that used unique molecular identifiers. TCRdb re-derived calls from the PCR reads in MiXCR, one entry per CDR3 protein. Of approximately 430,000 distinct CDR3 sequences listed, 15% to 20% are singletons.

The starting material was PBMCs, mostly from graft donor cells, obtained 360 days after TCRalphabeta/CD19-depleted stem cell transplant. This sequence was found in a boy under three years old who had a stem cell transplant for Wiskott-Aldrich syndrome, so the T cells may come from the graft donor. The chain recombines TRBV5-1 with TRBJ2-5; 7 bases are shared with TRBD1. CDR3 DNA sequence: TGTGCCAGCAGCTTAGGGGACAGACAAGAGACCCAGTACTTC. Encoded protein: CASSLGDRQETQYF.